This TCR beta chain was observed in a study of PD-1 blockade in classical Hodgkin lymphoma. Germline CDR1 reads KGHSH; CDR2 reads LQKENI. The CDR3 loop spans 15 amino acids. Trimming shortened V by 3 bases and J by 3 bases, and 14 bases separated the two germline ends. No patient escaped relapse after autologous stem cell transplantation, and brentuximab vedotin exposure varied. Clones were read by immunoSEQ multiplex PCR, and TCRdb kept only the in-frame ones, dropping some. The sample lists 60,000 to 65,000 clones, about 87% occurring once. This clonotype was obtained from a human donor with classical Hodgkin lymphoma. The sequenced sample was peripheral blood mononuclear cells (PBMCs), obtained at baseline. The rearrangement uses TRBV18 and TRBJ1-1; D possibly corresponds to TRBD1 (6 bases). CDR3 amino acids: CASSPEGGWDTEAFF. CDR3 nucleotide sequence: TGTGCCAGCTCACCGGAGGGGGGTTGGGACACTGAAGCTTTCTTT.